This T cell receptor beta chain was sequenced during a study of blood T cell repertoires in COVID-19 (dated by TCRdb to the early 2020s). Some background on the complete study: Collaborator samples came from the United States, Italy and Spain and covered acute and convalescent phases of COVID-19. The prospective study material was composed of cDNA or gDNA derived from T cells, B-cell-depleted T cells, or PBMCs. Subjects who had been exposed to COVID-19, were actively infected with it, or had recovered from it provided the deeply sampled blood TCRbeta repertoires that made up the dataset. The repertoires were released in a freely available public database meant as a resource for research on the immune response to SARS-CoV-2. Samples came from the ongoing ImmuneRACE study (first 160 participants) plus 1,254 subjects from 6 global collaborators. A de-identified subject ID, COVID-19 status, age in years and sex were almost always included in the sample metadata. Where available, HLA class I and class II types were obtained from metadata supplied by the sample provider rather than from assay-based typing. What the authors observed across the whole study: Clinical and demographic metadata were provided uncurated, with the amount varying by source and participant.

Remarks on this clone: What this receptor recognizes is not known. Base-call qualities are not available, and no considerably larger clone is one nucleotide away.

TCRbeta CDR3 regions were amplified from genomic DNA by means of the immunoSEQ Assay, a bias-controlled multiplex PCR. The published analysis was carried out like this. Nucleated cell counts per sample were estimated from amplification of reference gene primers within the assay. To quantify the absolute abundance of each unique TCRbeta CDR3 rearrangement, sequence reads were collapsed and filtered. Productive Simpson clonality was computed per sample as the square root of Simpson's diversity index over productive rearrangements. Held by TCRdb, this immuneACCESS table contains in-frame sequences only and omits some clones. Under half of the omission traces to an unresolved V gene where checked; the cause of the rest is unknown. The DNA was the basis for D and trimming; V, J and clone size are from that table. Present in this sample are roughly 200,000 clones, around 84% of which were seen just once. The ten largest clones represent over 9.5% of the sample.

CDR1 and CDR2, per the germline V gene, are SGHTA and FQGNSA. Unmatched junction bases come to 4, with V trimmed by 1 base and J by 7 bases. From its cysteine to its phenylalanine, the CDR3 spans 14 amino acids. The entry retains the CDR3 DNA only, 42 bases that are in frame from base 1. One collaborating source in Seattle enrolled patients while the patients were actively infected and followed the patients over time throughout the course of disease. Whole blood was collected in K2EDTA tubes by collaborating institutions according to the institutions' own protocols. Collaborator samples were shipped for TCRbeta analysis as frozen whole blood, isolated PBMCs, or DNA extracted from either sample type.

Sequences were obtained from peripheral blood. The chain joins TRBV7-2 to TRBJ1-2; 9 bases in the middle match TRBD1. This TCR was recovered from a woman of 80 years or more with COVID-19, enrolled during active disease. The encoded CDR3 is CASSLGQGGGGYTF. The nucleotide sequence is TGTGCCAGCAGCTTAGGACAGGGGGGAGGTGGCTACACCTTC.